The 27 T cell receptor beta chains below come from one sample, sequenced in a study of cytomegalovirus exposure and HLA in healthy donors (dated by TCRdb to about 2017). The library was produced with the immunoSEQ multiplex PCR assay. A mixture of 60 forward primers for TCR Vbeta segments and 13 reverse primers for TCR Jbeta segments was used in the multiplex PCR. TCRdb stores this immuneACCESS table with in-frame sequences only. Part of the clones is absent; in the studies checked, under half of the shortfall reflects unresolved V genes, and no reason is known for the rest. Present in this sample are about 160,000 clones, 60% to 80% of which were seen just once. About 1% of the sample is taken by the ten largest. The sequenced material came from PBMCs. All receptors come from a woman between 50 and 59 years old in good health and CMV-seropositive.

The chain carries TRBV6-1 and TRBJ2-7, with a possible D match to TRBD1 (5 bases). The CDR3 extends over 12 amino acids. The V end was cut by 2 bases, the J end by 3 bases, with 5 bases between. Germline CDR1 is MNHNS and CDR2 is SASEGT. CDR3 region: CASSETGYEQYF. The DNA of the CDR3 is TGTGCCAGCAGTGAAACAGGCTACGAGCAGTACTTC.

This chain uses TRBV27 with TRBJ2-5; D may be TRBD1 (5 bases). The CDR3 consists of 14 residues. Germline CDR1 is MNHEY and CDR2 is SMNVEV (reference sequence). With 5 bases removed from V and 1 base from J, the gap between germline ends came to 11 bases. CDR3 bases: TGTGCCAGCAGTAAGACAGCTTTCCAAGAGACCCAGTACTTC. Translation gives CASSKTAFQETQYF.

The CDR3 loop reads CASSLVSGVETQYF. CDR3 nucleotides: TGTGCCAGCAGCTTAGTTTCAGGGGTTGAGACCCAGTACTTC. The chain combines TRBV7-2 with TRBJ2-5; tentative D call: TRBD1 (6 bases). V lost 1 base and J 5 bases, leaving 11 bases between the germline ends. The CDR3 length is 14 residues. The germline gives CDR1 SGHTA, CDR2 FQGNSA.

The rearrangement joins TRBV7-2 to TRBJ1-4; no clear D. Germline V CDR1 and CDR2: SGHTA, FQGNSA. CDR3 length: 13 amino acids. Trimming left V 2 bases short and J 7 bases short, with 8 bases between. CDR3 nucleotide sequence: TGTGCCAGCAGCTTAAGTTTGAGTGAAAAACTGTTTTTT. It is translated as CASSLSLSEKLFF.

V gene TRBV19 combines with J gene TRBJ1-1; D gene unclear. The ends were cut back, 9 bases at V and 3 bases at J, with 20 bases in the middle. Germline V gene lookup returns CDR1 LNHDA and CDR2 SQIVND (reference sequence). The CDR3 covers 15 residues. The CDR3 loop is CARAFYWAWDTEAFF. DNA for the CDR3: TGTGCCAGAGCATTTTATTGGGCCTGGGACACTGAAGCTTTCTTT.

Remarks on this clone: Other nucleotide sequences from this sample produce the same CDR3. The chain joins TRBV7-9 to TRBJ1-1; 7 nucleotides align to TRBD1. Germline assignment: CDR1 SEHNR and CDR2 FQNEAQ (reference sequence). The junction had 4 bases not matched to a gene; V was cut back by 4 bases and J by 2 bases. This CDR3 is 14 amino acids long. This CDR3 is CASSSTGLNTEAFF. As DNA, the CDR3 is TGTGCCAGCAGCTCGACAGGGCTAAACACTGAAGCTTTCTTT.

The rearrangement joins TRBV19 to TRBJ1-1, with D hard to call. CDR1 LNHDA and CDR2 SQIVND come from the germline V gene (reference sequence). This CDR3 comprises 15 residues. Trimming shortened V by 3 bases and J by 4 bases, and 15 bases separated the two germline ends. The CDR3 protein is CASSIDIGVGTEAFF. The CDR3 DNA sequence: TGTGCCAGTAGTATTGACATCGGGGTAGGCACTGAAGCTTTCTTT.

The chain has TRBV10-2 and TRBJ2-3; tentatively, D is TRBD2 (5 bases). The CDR3 consists of 15 residues. Germline-derived CDR1 and CDR2 are WSHSY and SAAADI. Trimming removed 9 bases from V and 0 bases from J, with 16 bases in between. Here the CDR3 reads CASRLRGASTDTQYF. CDR3 nucleotides: TGCGCCAGTCGACTCCGGGGAGCTAGCACAGATACGCAGTATTTT.

V usage is TRBV6-1 and J usage is TRBJ1-4; D is unresolved. Germline assignment: CDR1 MNHNS and CDR2 SASEGT. V gave up 8 bases and J gave up 9 bases, with 10 bases separating them. This CDR3 region has 11 residues. As DNA, the CDR3 is TGTGCCAGCCGCAACTTAAAAAAACTGTTTTTT. Encoded protein: CASRNLKKLFF.

The chain carries TRBV29-1 and TRBJ2-7; D might be TRBD1 (6 bases). Germline V gives CDR1 SQVTM, CDR2 ANQGSEA. The CDR3 sequence is 15 residues long. The V end was cut by 6 bases, the J end by 3 bases, with 21 bases between. The DNA for the CDR3 is TGCAGCGTGAGGGGAGACTCTACAGGGTTCTACGAGCAGTACTTC. This codes for CSVRGDSTGFYEQYF.

The chain combines TRBV5-1 with TRBJ1-6; unclear D gene. Per germline, CDR1 SGHRS and CDR2 YFSETQ. V was cut by 1 base and J by 6 bases, with 11 bases left in between. The length of the CDR3 is 15 residues. The CDR3 DNA is TGCGCCAGCAGCTTGTTGTACAGTCCTAATTCACCCCTCCACTTT. This encodes CASSLLYSPNSPLHF.

The table lists this clone with a count of one. The V gene is TRBV4-3, the J gene TRBJ1-4; D may be TRBD1 (6 bases). Trimming left V 1 base short and J 5 bases short, with 11 bases between. The CDR3 extends over 15 amino acids. Germline V gene data show CDR1 as LGHNA and CDR2 as YSLEER. CDR3: CASSQVGGLNEKLFF. In DNA, the CDR3 is TGCGCCAGCAGCCAAGTGGGGGGGCTAAATGAAAAACTGTTTTTT.

V usage is TRBV18 and J usage is TRBJ1-2, with 8 bases identical to TRBD1. There are 13 residues in the CDR3. The V gene's germline CDR1 is KGHSH and CDR2 LQKENI. V shed 3 bases and J 8 bases; nucleotides not matched to a gene: 5. This CDR3 is CASSPGTGGGYTF. For the CDR3, the DNA is TGTGCCAGCTCACCTGGGACAGGCGGGGGCTACACCTTC.

CDR3 in DNA: TGCAGCGCCCTAAAAAGCACAGATACGCAGTATTTT. Translated: CSALKSTDTQYF. This rearrangement joins TRBV29-1 to TRBJ2-3; D not resolved. The V end was cut by 7 bases, the J end by 0 bases, with 8 bases between. Germline CDR1 SQVTM, CDR2 ANQGSEA. The CDR3 sequence is 12 residues long.

The CDR3: CASSLGDKRTEAFF. In nucleotides, the CDR3 is TGTGCCAGCAGTTTAGGGGACAAAAGGACTGAAGCTTTCTTT. The V and J genes are TRBV27 and TRBJ1-1; tentatively, D is TRBD1 (6 bases). Deletions cut 2 bases from V and 5 bases from J, with 12 bases between. This CDR3 is built from 14 residues. The germline CDR1 and CDR2 sequences are MNHEY and SMNVEV (reference sequence).

The chain is built from TRBV5-1 and TRBJ2-3; D uncertain. Germline CDR1 reads SGHRS; CDR2 reads YFSETQ. The CDR3 loop spans 14 amino acids. V shed 5 bases and J shed 0 bases, with 10 bases lying between them. CDR3 sequence (DNA): TGCGCCAGCAGACACCCCCAAAGCACAGATACGCAGTATTTT. Its translation is CASRHPQSTDTQYF.

V is TRBV6-5 and J is TRBJ1-2, with 7 bases fitting TRBD1. Germline assignment: CDR1 MNHEY and CDR2 SVGAGI. This CDR3 has 14 amino acids. V trimming: 5 bases; J trimming: 5 bases; junction bases outside the gene matches: 8. The CDR3 nucleotides are TGTGCCAGCAGTCACCCCGACAGGGCGTATGGCTACACCTTC. Translating it yields CASSHPDRAYGYTF.

This rearrangement joins TRBV15 to TRBJ2-7; no clear D. CDR1 and CDR2 (germline): LNHNV, YYDKDF (reference sequence). There are 12 residues in the CDR3. Trimming cost V 1 base and J 5 bases, with 6 bases left between them. Here the CDR3 reads CATSRVGNEQYF. Written as DNA, the CDR3 is TGTGCCACCAGCAGAGTCGGTAACGAGCAGTACTTC.

This clone was seen only once. Distinct nucleotide sequences in the sample also encode this CDR3. The J gene is TRBJ2-6, the V gene TRBV28; 7 positions agree with TRBD1. Germline-derived CDR1 and CDR2 are MDHEN and SYDVKM. This CDR3 is 15 amino acids long. With 2 bases clipped from V and 2 bases from J, the junction kept 0 bases outside the gene matches. The CDR3 region is CASSLTGAGANVLTF. The CDR3 DNA follows: TGTGCCAGCAGTTTAACAGGGGCTGGGGCCAACGTCCTGACTTTC.

CDR3 loop: CASSLRSYEQYF. The CDR3 coding sequence is TGTGCCAGCAGCTTACGGTCCTACGAGCAGTACTTC. The chain joins TRBV7-2 to TRBJ2-7; unclear D gene. This CDR3 spans 12 amino acids. With 2 bases removed from V and 1 base from J, the gap between germline ends came to 3 bases. Germline CDR1 reads SGHTA; CDR2 reads FQGNSA.

The J gene is TRBJ2-3, the V gene TRBV5-5; 9 bases are a match to TRBD1. This CDR3 is built from 14 residues. After removal of 3 bases from V and 3 bases from J, the junction contained 2 bases not matched to a gene. CDR1 is SGHKS and CDR2 is YYEKEE in the germline V gene (reference sequence). In DNA form, the CDR3 reads TGTGCCAGCAGCTGGGGACAGGGAACAGATACGCAGTATTTT. As protein: CASSWGQGTDTQYF.

The rearrangement links TRBV10-3 to TRBJ1-1; D unresolved. This CDR3 is 11 amino acids long. Germline CDR1 ENHRY, CDR2 SYGVKD. Trimming left V 10 bases short and J 3 bases short, with 9 bases between. CDR3 sequence (DNA): TGTGCCACCCAACGGGACACTGAAGCTTTCTTT. Encoded protein: CATQRDTEAFF.

The chain is built from TRBV28 and TRBJ2-3; D is unclear. CDR3 length equals 14 residues. CDR1 and CDR2 (germline): MDHEN, SYDVKM. Trimming pared 4 bases from V and 6 bases from J, leaving 14 bases between. CDR3 residues: CASSSLRIRDTQYF. In DNA, the CDR3 is TGTGCCAGCAGTTCCCTCAGGATAAGGGATACGCAGTATTTT.

J is TRBJ1-2 and V is TRBV2, with TRBD1 matching over 9 bases. Germline assignment: CDR1 SNHLY and CDR2 FYNNEI. The V and J ends lost 5 bases and 8 bases, in that order; junction bases with no gene match: 9. The CDR3 has 14 amino acids. The CDR3 is CASSPEQGAGGYTF. The CDR3 nucleotides read TGTGCCAGCAGTCCAGAACAGGGGGCAGGGGGCTACACCTTC.

The J gene is TRBJ1-1, the V gene TRBV27, with D perhaps matching TRBD1 (5 bases). Germline-derived CDR1 and CDR2 are MNHEY and SMNVEV (reference sequence). The CDR3 spans 14 residues. V lost 3 bases to trimming and J lost 6 bases, with 14 bases between them. The CDR3 region is CASSLVQGKSEAFF. The CDR3 DNA reads TGTGCCAGCAGTTTGGTCCAGGGTAAGTCTGAAGCTTTCTTT.

On this clone: One end of the junction is discordant with germline, which a read error may explain. The CDR3: CASRQDLAGGYEQYF. CDR3 coding DNA: TGCGCCAGCAGACAAGATCTCGCGGGAGGATACGAGCAGTACTTC. The chain combines TRBV4-1 with TRBJ2-7; 8 bases fit TRBD2. CDR1 and CDR2 from the germline V gene are MGHRA and YSYEKL. The CDR3 spans 15 residues.

The genes are TRBV2 and TRBJ2-2; 10 bases are a match to TRBD1. CDR1 is SNHLY and CDR2 is FYNNEI in the germline V gene. CDR3 size: 17 residues. V dropped 7 bases and J dropped 1; count of bases not matched to a gene: 9. The CDR3 nucleotides read TGTGCCAGCATCAAGATCAGGGACAGGGGGAACACCGGGGAGCTGTTTTTT. Translated: CASIKIRDRGNTGELFF. The variable domain in full, with the rest retrieved from reference TRBV2 and TRBJ2-2, is EPEVTQTPSHQVTQMGQEVILRCVPISNHLYFYWYRQILGQKVEFLVSFYNNEISEKSEIFDDQFSVERPDGSNFTLKIRSTKLEDSAMYFCASIKIRDRGNTGELFFGEGSRLTVL.